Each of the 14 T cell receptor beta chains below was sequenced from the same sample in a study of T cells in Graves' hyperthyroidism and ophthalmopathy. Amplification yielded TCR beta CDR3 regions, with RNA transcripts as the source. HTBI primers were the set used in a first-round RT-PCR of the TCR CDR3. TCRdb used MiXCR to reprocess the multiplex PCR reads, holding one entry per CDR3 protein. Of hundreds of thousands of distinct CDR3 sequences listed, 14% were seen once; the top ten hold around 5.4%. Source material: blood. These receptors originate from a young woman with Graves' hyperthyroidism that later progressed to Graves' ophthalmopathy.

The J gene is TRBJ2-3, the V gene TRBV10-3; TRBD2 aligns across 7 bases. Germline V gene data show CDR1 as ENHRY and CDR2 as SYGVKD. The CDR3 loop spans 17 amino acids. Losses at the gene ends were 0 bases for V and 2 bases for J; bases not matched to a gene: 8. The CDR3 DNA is TGTGCCATCAGTGAGTCGGGCGCTAGCGGTACCACAGATACGCAGTATTTT. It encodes CAISESGASGTTDTQYF.

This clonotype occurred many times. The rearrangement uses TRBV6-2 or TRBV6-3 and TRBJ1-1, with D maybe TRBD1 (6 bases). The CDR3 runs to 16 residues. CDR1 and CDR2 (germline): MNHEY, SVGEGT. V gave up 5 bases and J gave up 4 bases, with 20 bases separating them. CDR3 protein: CASSNGQGIGGTEAFF. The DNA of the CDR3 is TGTGCCAGCAGTAACGGGCAGGGGATTGGTGGCACTGAAGCTTTCTTT.

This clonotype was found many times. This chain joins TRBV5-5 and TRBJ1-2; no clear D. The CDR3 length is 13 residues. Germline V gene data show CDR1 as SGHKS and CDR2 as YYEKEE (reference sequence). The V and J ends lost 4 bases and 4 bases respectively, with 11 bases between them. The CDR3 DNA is TGTGCCAGCAGCACGGGCGCTCCCTATGGCTACACCTTC. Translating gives CASSTGAPYGYTF.

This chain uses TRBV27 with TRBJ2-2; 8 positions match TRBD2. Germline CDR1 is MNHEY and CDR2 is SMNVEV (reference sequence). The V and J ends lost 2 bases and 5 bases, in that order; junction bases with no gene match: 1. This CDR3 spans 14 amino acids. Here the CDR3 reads CASSLGGRTGELFF. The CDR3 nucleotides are TGTGCCAGCAGTTTAGGCGGGAGGACCGGGGAGCTGTTTTTT.

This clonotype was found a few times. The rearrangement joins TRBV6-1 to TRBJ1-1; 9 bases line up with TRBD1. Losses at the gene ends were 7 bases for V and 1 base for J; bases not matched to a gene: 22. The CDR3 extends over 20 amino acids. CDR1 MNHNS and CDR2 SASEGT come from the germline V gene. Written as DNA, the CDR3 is TGTGCCAGCATATTTAACCCGTATACCGGGACAGGGAAGGAGAACACTGAAGCTTTCTTT. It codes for CASIFNPYTGTGKENTEAFF.

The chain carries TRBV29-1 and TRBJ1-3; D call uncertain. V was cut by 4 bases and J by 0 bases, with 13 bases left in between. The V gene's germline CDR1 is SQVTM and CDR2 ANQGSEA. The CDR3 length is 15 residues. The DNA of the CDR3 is TGCAGCGTTGCTACCCGGGAGAGCTCTGGAAACACCATATATTTT. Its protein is CSVATRESSGNTIYF. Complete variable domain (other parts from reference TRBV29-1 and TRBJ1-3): SAVISQKPSRDICQRGTSLTIQCQVDSQVTMMFWYRQQPGQSLTLIATANQGSEATYESGFVIDKFPISRPNLTFSTLTVSNMSPEDSSIYLCSVATRESSGNTIYFGEGSWLTVV.

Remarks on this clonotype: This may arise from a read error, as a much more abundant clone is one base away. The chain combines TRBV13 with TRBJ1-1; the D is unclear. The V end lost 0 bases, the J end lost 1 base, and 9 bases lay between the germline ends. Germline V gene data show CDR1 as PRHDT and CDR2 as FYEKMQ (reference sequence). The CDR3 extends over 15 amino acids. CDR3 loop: CASSLGCRTNTEAFF. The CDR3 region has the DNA TGTGCCAGCAGCTTAGGCTGTCGGACGAACACTGAAGCTTTCTTT.

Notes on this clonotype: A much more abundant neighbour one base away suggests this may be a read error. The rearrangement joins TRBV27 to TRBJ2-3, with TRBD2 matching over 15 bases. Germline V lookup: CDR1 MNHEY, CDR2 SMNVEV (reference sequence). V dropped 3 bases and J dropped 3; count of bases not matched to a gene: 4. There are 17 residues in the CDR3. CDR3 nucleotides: TGTGCCAGCAGTTTGATCGGACTAGCGGGAGGGACAGATACGCAGTATTTT. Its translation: CASSLIGLAGGTDTQYF.

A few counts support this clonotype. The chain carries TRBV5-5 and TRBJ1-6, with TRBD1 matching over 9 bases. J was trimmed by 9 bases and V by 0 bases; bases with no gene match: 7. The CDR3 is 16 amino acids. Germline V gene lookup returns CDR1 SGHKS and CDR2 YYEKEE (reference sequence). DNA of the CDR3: TGTGCCAGCAGCTTGGGCTGGGGACAGGGCACTTCACCCCTCCACTTT. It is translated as CASSLGWGQGTSPLHF.

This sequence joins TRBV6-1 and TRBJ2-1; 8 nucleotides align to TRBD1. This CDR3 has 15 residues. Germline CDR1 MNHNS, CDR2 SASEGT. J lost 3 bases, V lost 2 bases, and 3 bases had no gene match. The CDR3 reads CASSEQDRVYNEQFF. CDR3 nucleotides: TGTGCCAGCAGTGAACAGGACAGGGTCTACAATGAGCAGTTCTTC.

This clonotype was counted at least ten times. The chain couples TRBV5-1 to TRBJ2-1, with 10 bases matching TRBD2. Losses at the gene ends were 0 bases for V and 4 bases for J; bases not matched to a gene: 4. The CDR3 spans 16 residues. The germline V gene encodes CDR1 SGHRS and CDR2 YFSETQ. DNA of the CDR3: TGCGCCAGCAGCTTGGACCCTAGCGGGAGTTACAATGAGCAGTTCTTC. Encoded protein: CASSLDPSGSYNEQFF.

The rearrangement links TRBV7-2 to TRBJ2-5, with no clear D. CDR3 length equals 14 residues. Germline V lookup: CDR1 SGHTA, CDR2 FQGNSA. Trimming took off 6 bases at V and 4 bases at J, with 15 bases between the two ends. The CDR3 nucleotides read TGTGCCAGCAGTCCCAACCCTGGGCGAGAGACCCAGTACTTC. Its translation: CASSPNPGRETQYF. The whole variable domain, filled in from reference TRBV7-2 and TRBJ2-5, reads GAGVSQSPSNKVTEKGKDVELRCDPISGHTALYWYRQSLGQGLEFLIYFQGNSAPDKSGLPSDRFSAERTGGSVSTLTIQRTQQEDSAVYLCASSPNPGRETQYFGPGTRLLVL.

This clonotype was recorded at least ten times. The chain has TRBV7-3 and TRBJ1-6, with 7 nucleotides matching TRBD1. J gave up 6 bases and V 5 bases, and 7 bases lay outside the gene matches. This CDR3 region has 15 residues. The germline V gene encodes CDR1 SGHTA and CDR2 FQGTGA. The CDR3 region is CASSAGTAVNSPLHF. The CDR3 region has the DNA TGTGCCAGCAGCGCCGGGACAGCCGTTAATTCACCCCTCCACTTT.

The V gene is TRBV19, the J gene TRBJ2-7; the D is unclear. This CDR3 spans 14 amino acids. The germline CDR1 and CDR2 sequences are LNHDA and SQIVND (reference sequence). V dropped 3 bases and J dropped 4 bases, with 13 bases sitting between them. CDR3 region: CASSILGNRYEQYF. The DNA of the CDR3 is TGTGCCAGTAGTATCCTGGGGAATCGATACGAGCAGTACTTC.